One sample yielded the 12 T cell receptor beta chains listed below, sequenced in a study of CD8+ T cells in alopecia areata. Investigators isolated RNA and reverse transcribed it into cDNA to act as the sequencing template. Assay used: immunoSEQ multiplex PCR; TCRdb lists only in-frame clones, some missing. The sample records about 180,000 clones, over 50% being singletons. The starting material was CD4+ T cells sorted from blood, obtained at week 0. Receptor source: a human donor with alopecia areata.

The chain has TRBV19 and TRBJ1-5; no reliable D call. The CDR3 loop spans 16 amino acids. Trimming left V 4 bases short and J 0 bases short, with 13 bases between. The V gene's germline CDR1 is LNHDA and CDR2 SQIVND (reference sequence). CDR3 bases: TGTGCCAGTAGTAGGTTCGGTACAGTTAGCAATCAGCCCCAGCATTTT. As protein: CASSRFGTVSNQPQHF.

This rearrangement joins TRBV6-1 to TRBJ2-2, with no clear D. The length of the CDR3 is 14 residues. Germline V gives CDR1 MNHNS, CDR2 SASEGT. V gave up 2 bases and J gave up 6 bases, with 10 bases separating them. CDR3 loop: CASSESRTSGELFF. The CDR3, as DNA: TGTGCCAGCAGTGAAAGTAGGACCTCCGGGGAGCTGTTTTTT.

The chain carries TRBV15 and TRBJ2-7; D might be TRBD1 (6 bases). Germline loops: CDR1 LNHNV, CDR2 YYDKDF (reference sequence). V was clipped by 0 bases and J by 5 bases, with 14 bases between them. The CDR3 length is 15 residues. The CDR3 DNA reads TGTGCCACCAGCAGAGAGGGAAGGGGGTCCCACGAGCAGTACTTC. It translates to CATSREGRGSHEQYF.

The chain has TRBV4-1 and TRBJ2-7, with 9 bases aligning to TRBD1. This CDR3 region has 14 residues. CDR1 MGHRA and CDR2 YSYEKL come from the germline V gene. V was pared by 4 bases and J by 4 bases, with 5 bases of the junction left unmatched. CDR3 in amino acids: CASSRQTGGYEQYF. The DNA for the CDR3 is TGCGCCAGCAGCCGCCAGACAGGGGGGTACGAGCAGTACTTC.

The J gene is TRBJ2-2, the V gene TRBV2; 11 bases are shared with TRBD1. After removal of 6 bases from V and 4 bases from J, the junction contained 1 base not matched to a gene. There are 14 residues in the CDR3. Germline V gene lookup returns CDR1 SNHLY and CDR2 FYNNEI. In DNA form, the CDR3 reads TGTGCCAGCAGGGGACAGGGGGGCACCGGGGAGCTGTTTTTT. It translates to CASRGQGGTGELFF.

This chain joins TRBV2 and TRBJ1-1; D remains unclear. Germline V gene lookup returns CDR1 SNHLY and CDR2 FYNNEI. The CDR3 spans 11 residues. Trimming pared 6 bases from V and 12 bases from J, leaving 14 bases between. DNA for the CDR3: TGTGCCAGCAGCGGCCAGGTCCTCTCTTTCTTT. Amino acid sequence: CASSGQVLSFF.

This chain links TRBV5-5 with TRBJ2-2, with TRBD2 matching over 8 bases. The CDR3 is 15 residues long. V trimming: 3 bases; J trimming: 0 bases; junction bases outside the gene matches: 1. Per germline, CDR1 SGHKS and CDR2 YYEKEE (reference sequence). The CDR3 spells CASSSTSANTGELFF. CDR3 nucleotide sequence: TGTGCCAGCAGCTCGACTAGCGCGAACACCGGGGAGCTGTTTTTT.

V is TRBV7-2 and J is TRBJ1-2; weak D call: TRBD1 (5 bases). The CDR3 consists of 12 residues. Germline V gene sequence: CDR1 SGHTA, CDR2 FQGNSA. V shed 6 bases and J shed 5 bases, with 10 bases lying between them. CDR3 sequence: CASRGAGYGYTF. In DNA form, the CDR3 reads TGTGCCAGCAGGGGCGCAGGGTATGGCTACACCTTC.

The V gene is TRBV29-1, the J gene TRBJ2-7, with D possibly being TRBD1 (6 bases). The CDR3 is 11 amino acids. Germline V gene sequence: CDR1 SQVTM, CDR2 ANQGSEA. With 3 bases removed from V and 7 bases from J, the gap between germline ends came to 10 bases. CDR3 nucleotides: TGCAGCGTTGACAGGGGCTTGGAGCAGTACTTC. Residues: CSVDRGLEQYF.

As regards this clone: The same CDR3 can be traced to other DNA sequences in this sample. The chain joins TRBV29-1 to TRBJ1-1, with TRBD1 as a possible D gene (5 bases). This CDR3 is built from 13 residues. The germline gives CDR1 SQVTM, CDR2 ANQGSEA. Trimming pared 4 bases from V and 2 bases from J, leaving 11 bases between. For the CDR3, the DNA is TGCAGCGTTGGGGGCAGGGCCAACACTGAAGCTTTCTTT. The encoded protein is CSVGGRANTEAFF.

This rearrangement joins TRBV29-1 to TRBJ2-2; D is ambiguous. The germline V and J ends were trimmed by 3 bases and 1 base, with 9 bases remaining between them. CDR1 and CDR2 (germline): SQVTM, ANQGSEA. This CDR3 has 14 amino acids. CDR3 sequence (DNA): TGCAGCGTTGATTTGAGAGGGAACACCGGGGAGCTGTTTTTT. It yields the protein CSVDLRGNTGELFF.

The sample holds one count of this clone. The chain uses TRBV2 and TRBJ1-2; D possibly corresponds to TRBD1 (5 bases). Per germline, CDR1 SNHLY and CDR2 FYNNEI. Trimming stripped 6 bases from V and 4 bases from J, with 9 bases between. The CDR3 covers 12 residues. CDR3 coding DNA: TGTGCCAGCAGGACAGACAGCTATGGCTACACCTTC. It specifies CASRTDSYGYTF.